This TCR beta chain originates from a study of vaccination and CD4 T cells after COVID-19. Background on the study: Nasal swab PCR identified SARS-CoV-2 in the convalescent patients, of whom several were mild and one severe.

Comment on this clonotype: Antigen specificity is unknown.

Described treatment: roughly 11-day PBMC culture with coronavirus spike peptide pools or control peptides (ViraFEST assay). Sequence data for DNA of cultured CD4+ T cells were generated by the Oncomine TCR Beta short-read assay. TCRdb called the PCR reads again in MiXCR, with one record for every CDR3 protein. The data show 13,000 to 15,000 distinct CDR3 sequences, roughly 61% seen once. This CDR3 is built from 18 residues. V lost 1 base to trimming and J lost 0 bases; unmatched junction nucleotides: 3. Germline-derived CDR1 and CDR2 are LGHNA and YNFKEQ. The chain has TRBV4-2 and TRBJ2-3; TRBD2 matches 14 bases. The sequence was obtained from a human donor who had recovered from COVID-19. The sequenced sample was CD4+ T cells from blood, cultured in vitro. CDR3 DNA sequence: TGTGCCAGCAGCCAAGGACTAGCGGGAGGGCCTAGCACAGATACGCAGTATTTT. Protein sequence: CASSQGLAGGPSTDTQYF.